This is a list of T cell receptor beta chains from one sample in a study of prognosis after radiotherapy for stage I lung cancer. TCRdb redid the calling of the multiplex PCR reads with MiXCR, one entry per CDR3 protein. The sample lists 15,000 to 20,000 distinct CDR3 sequences; less than 55% were seen once. This sample comprised PBMCs, obtained before or after stereotactic body radiation therapy (not recorded which). These receptors all come from a donor of 50 years or more with non-small cell lung cancer. CDR3s leave out the opening cysteine and the closing phenylalanine or tryptophan.

cdr3_aa j_call v_call
ASRRLATTGELF TRBJ2-2 TRBV12-3/TRBV12-4
ASRPQTPGSEQY TRBJ2-7 TRBV28
ASSLGSGGPDTQY TRBJ2-3 TRBV5-1
ASSDRDRGLDEQY TRBJ2-7 TRBV2
ASRILATSSYEQY TRBJ2-7 TRBV6-2/TRBV6-3
ASIPRARDSYGVRSGELF TRBJ2-2 TRBV28
ASSSGTSGRAGDTQY TRBJ2-3 TRBV5-4
ASSLTGESNYGYT TRBJ1-2 TRBV2
ASSLIGGDHF TRBJ2-1 TRBV19
ASILGGVRWSYNEQF TRBJ2-1 TRBV27
ASSSLGTGNTEAF TRBJ1-1 TRBV5-1
ASSPRGSGGADTQY TRBJ2-3 TRBV27
SAREFQGAGETQY TRBJ2-5 TRBV20-1
ASSFVTKHTEAF TRBJ1-1 TRBV12-3/TRBV12-4
ASSAETGDGANVLT TRBJ2-6 TRBV6-4
ASSLTSETYTDTQY TRBJ2-3 TRBV7-3
ASSGTGGWQETQY TRBJ2-5 TRBV6-1
ASSITMNTEAF TRBJ1-1 TRBV19
SARGQGLARDTQY TRBJ2-3 TRBV20-1
ATSGDRIINDEQF TRBJ2-1 TRBV24-1
ASSFPSGVRTEAF TRBJ1-1 TRBV12-3/TRBV12-4
ASSDGFTEAF TRBJ1-1 TRBV25-1
ASSLARDTLWQY TRBJ2-7 TRBV5-1
ASSTETSEKLF TRBJ1-4 TRBV28
ASSNVSGSYEQY TRBJ2-7 TRBV6-1
ASSILQGNGYT TRBJ1-2 TRBV19
ASSERGHFVNQPQH TRBJ1-5 TRBV6-1
ASRAGTSGYEQY TRBJ2-7 TRBV6-1
ASSLGGGAEAF TRBJ1-1 TRBV6-1
ASRGHDGDTLELF TRBJ2-2 TRBV6-1
ASTPGQWNTEAF TRBJ1-1 TRBV6-1
ASSRSGTASYEQY TRBJ2-7 TRBV7-8
AISARRGVTESF TRBJ1-1 TRBV12-3/TRBV12-4
ASSLQGGTDTQY TRBJ2-3 TRBV2
ASSLGLRGGLSGNEHF TRBJ2-1 TRBV28
ASSQDSSSNGYT TRBJ1-2 TRBV3-1
ASGFRDYLTDTQY TRBJ2-3 TRBV6-2/TRBV6-3
ASSRQATYEQY TRBJ2-7 TRBV6-1
AISNRDSYGYT TRBJ1-2 TRBV10-3